These 25 T cell receptor beta chains were all obtained from the same sample, sequenced in a study of OX40 agonist ivuxolimab in advanced cancers. The repertoire was sequenced with immunoSEQ multiplex PCR; TCRdb's copy has only in-frame clones and lacks some. This table holds roughly 30,000 clones, 75% to 90% found once. The sample consisted of CD4+ or CD8+ T cells sorted from blood, taken in a trial of the OX40 agonist ivuxolimab. The receptor source for this set is an adult with an advanced solid tumor such as melanoma, head and neck, liver or kidney cancer.

The rearrangement links TRBV19 to TRBJ2-7, with D perhaps TRBD2 (5 bases). Germline V CDR1 and CDR2: LNHDA, SQIVND (reference sequence). There are 11 residues in the CDR3. The V and J ends lost 5 bases and 4 bases respectively, with 6 bases between them. CDR3: CASSGGYEQYF. Written as DNA, the CDR3 is TGTGCCAGTAGTGGAGGTTACGAGCAGTACTTC.

This chain uses TRBV28 with TRBJ2-3; TRBD2 might be the D (5 bases). V was clipped by 2 bases and J by 0 bases, with 6 bases between them. The CDR3 length is 14 residues. CDR1 is MDHEN, CDR2 SYDVKM, per germline. The chain's CDR3 is CASSLPGSTDTQYF. CDR3 DNA sequence: TGTGCCAGCAGTTTACCGGGGAGCACAGATACGCAGTATTTT.

V is TRBV27 and J is TRBJ2-2, with D perhaps given as TRBD1 or TRBD2 (5 bases each). V was shortened by 6 bases and J by 10 bases, with 15 bases between the two germline ends. CDR3 length: 13 amino acids. The germline V gene has CDR1 MNHEY and CDR2 SMNVEV (reference sequence). CDR3 sequence (DNA): TGTGCCAGCAGCCCAGGGCTAGCCCTGGAGCTGTTTTTT. It encodes CASSPGLALELFF.

CDR3: CASTPMSYVQETQYF. The CDR3 region has the DNA TGTGCCAGCACCCCAATGAGTTACGTACAAGAGACCCAGTACTTC. The genes are TRBV9 and TRBJ2-5; D is unclear. CDR1 SGDLS and CDR2 YYNGEE come from the germline V gene. The CDR3 is 15 amino acids. Trimming took 6 bases from V and 2 from J, leaving 17 bases between them.

J is TRBJ2-6 and V is TRBV28, with D perhaps matching TRBD1 (7 bases). This CDR3 contains 18 residues. Trimming took off 5 bases at V and 0 bases at J, with 17 bases between the two ends. Per the germline V gene, CDR1 is MDHEN and CDR2 is SYDVKM. The CDR3 sequence: CASSIGRDRTSGANVLTF. The CDR3 coding sequence is TGTGCCAGCAGTATAGGGCGGGACAGAACCTCTGGGGCCAACGTCCTGACTTTC.

This clone appeared once. V is TRBV7-2 and J is TRBJ2-5; 9 bases match TRBD2. The V gene's germline CDR1 is SGHTA and CDR2 FQGNSA. This CDR3 comprises 16 residues. With V trimmed by 4 bases and J by 5 bases, 11 bases remained unmatched. The CDR3 sequence: CASSYLAGVDLETQYF. Here the CDR3 DNA reads TGTGCCAGCAGCTACTTAGCGGGGGTTGATCTGGAGACCCAGTACTTC.

The V and J genes are TRBV5-4 and TRBJ2-4, with unresolved D. The CDR3 covers 11 residues. The V gene lost 4 bases and the J gene lost 3 bases, with 2 bases spanning the gap. Looked up from germline, CDR1 is SGHNT and CDR2 is YYREEE (reference sequence). CDR3 residues: CASSSKNIQYF. The CDR3 DNA is TGTGCCAGCAGCAGCAAAAACATTCAGTACTTC.

The chain links TRBV27 to TRBJ2-7, with 9 bases identical to TRBD1. The CDR3 totals 13 residues. Germline assignment: CDR1 MNHEY and CDR2 SMNVEV (reference sequence). Germline trimming cut 7 bases from V and 5 bases from J; bases unmatched to any gene: 6. The CDR3 here is CASKTGGFHEQYF. CDR3 DNA sequence: TGTGCCAGCAAAACAGGGGGCTTCCACGAGCAGTACTTC.

This chain uses TRBV10-3 with TRBJ1-1, with D unresolved. Germline loops: CDR1 ENHRY, CDR2 SYGVKD. V gave up 2 bases and J gave up 5 bases, with 9 bases separating them. The CDR3 is 13 amino acids. DNA of the CDR3: TGTGCCATCAGTGAGCCGAGTTATACTGAAGCTTTCTTT. Translation: CAISEPSYTEAFF.

The chain joins TRBV13 to TRBJ2-7; the D is unclear. V was trimmed by 0 bases and J by 0 bases, leaving 9 bases between them. The CDR3 consists of 15 residues. Germline CDR1 and CDR2: PRHDT and FYEKMQ (reference sequence). The CDR3 region has the DNA TGTGCCAGCAGCTTAGGCCGAGGTCGCTCCTACGAGCAGTACTTC. This sequence encodes CASSLGRGRSYEQYF.

The chain uses TRBV6-5 and TRBJ2-7; no definite D call. This CDR3 is built from 12 residues. V lost 11 bases and J 0 bases, leaving 11 bases between the germline ends. CDR1 and CDR2 from the germline V gene are MNHEY and SVGAGI. CDR3 residues: CACYTSSYEQYF. CDR3 in DNA: TGTGCCTGCTATACAAGCTCCTACGAGCAGTACTTC.

V and J are TRBV7-9 and TRBJ2-3, with D perhaps assigned TRBD1 or TRBD2 (6 bases each). The CDR3 contains 18 residues. Trimming stripped 2 bases from V and 1 base from J, with 19 bases between. Germline lookup yields CDR1 SEHNR and CDR2 FQNEAQ (reference sequence). This chain's CDR3 is CASSLPAGTGGGTDTQYF. The CDR3 coding sequence is TGTGCCAGCAGCTTACCCGCCGGGACTGGGGGCGGCACAGATACGCAGTATTTT.

The chain employs TRBV6-5 and TRBJ2-1; 7 nucleotides align to TRBD1. Germline CDR1 MNHEY, CDR2 SVGAGI. The CDR3 consists of 13 residues. V shed 2 bases and J 6 bases; nucleotides not matched to a gene: 1. This CDR3 reads CASSYAGGNEQFF. The CDR3 DNA reads as TGTGCCAGCAGTTACGCAGGGGGCAATGAGCAGTTCTTC.

The sample holds one count of this clone. The gene calls are TRBV27 and TRBJ2-3; 9 nucleotides agree with TRBD1. The CDR3 sequence is 15 residues long. Trimming removed 3 bases from V and 5 bases from J; junction bases left unmatched: 6. Germline CDR1 and CDR2: MNHEY and SMNVEV (reference sequence). CDR3: CASSFGTGLLDTQYF. The CDR3 DNA is TGTGCCAGCAGTTTCGGGACAGGGTTATTAGATACGCAGTATTTT.

The chain links TRBV13 to TRBJ2-7, with D maybe TRBD2 (7 bases). Germline V gene sequence: CDR1 PRHDT, CDR2 FYEKMQ (reference sequence). The V gene lost 2 bases and the J gene lost 4 bases, with 15 bases spanning the gap. The CDR3 is 15 amino acids. CDR3 sequence (DNA): TGTGCCAGCAGCTTAAGGGGGGCGGGAGAATACGAGCAGTACTTC. Amino acid sequence: CASSLRGAGEYEQYF.

CDR3 sequence (DNA): TGTGCCAGCAGCTTGGTGGGGGCGTCCGGGGAGCTGTTTTTT. Its translation is CASSLVGASGELFF. This sequence joins TRBV5-5 and TRBJ2-2; TRBD1 is a possible D gene (6 bases). V was shortened by 0 bases and J by 6 bases, with 9 bases between the two germline ends. CDR3 length: 14 amino acids. Germline CDR1 is SGHKS and CDR2 is YYEKEE (reference sequence). The full variable domain, completed using reference TRBV5-5 and TRBJ2-2, is DAGVTQSPTHLIKTRGQQVTLRCSPISGHKSVSWYQQVLGQGPQFIFQYYEKEERGRGNFPDRFSARQFPNYSSELNVNALLLGDSALYLCASSLVGASGELFFGEGSRLTVL.

V and J are TRBV11-2 and TRBJ2-1; TRBD2 matches at 8 bases. V lost 0 bases to trimming and J lost 7 bases; unmatched junction nucleotides: 8. The length of the CDR3 is 16 residues. CDR1 is SGHAT and CDR2 is FQNNGV in the germline V gene. The CDR3 sequence is CASSLDRGRIVNEQFF. CDR3 coding DNA: TGTGCCAGCAGCTTAGACCGCGGGAGGATAGTAAATGAGCAGTTCTTC.

J is TRBJ2-7 and V is TRBV27, with TRBD2 identical over 8 bases. The V segment lost 6 bases and the J segment 3 bases; nucleotides outside the gene matches: 13. The germline V gene encodes CDR1 MNHEY and CDR2 SMNVEV (reference sequence). There are 16 residues in the CDR3. The CDR3 protein is CASSSLGTRSHYEQYF. The CDR3 nucleotides read TGTGCCAGCAGCTCACTCGGGACTAGAAGCCACTACGAGCAGTACTTC.

This rearrangement joins TRBV10-3 to TRBJ2-1; D perhaps matches TRBD2 (6 bases). V lost 0 bases to trimming and J lost 0 bases, with 9 bases between them. This CDR3 is 16 amino acids long. Germline loops: CDR1 ENHRY, CDR2 SYGVKD. The CDR3 DNA is TGTGCCATCAGTGAGTCGGCGGGGAGCTCCTACAATGAGCAGTTCTTC. This gives the protein CAISESAGSSYNEQFF.

The CDR3 reads CATSRGGQGAANSNQPQHF. The DNA of the CDR3 is TGTGCCACCAGCAGAGGGGGACAGGGGGCAGCTAATAGCAATCAGCCCCAGCATTTT. The chain combines TRBV15 with TRBJ1-5; 12 nucleotides align to TRBD1. CDR1 and CDR2 from the germline V gene are LNHNV and YYDKDF (reference sequence). The CDR3 sequence is 19 residues long. Trimming at V came to 1 base and at J to 0 bases, leaving 7 bases not matched to a gene.

This clone has just one count. This chain connects TRBV21-1 to TRBJ2-7; TRBD1 reflects the table's D call only, with no check against the DNA. TRBV21-1 is tagged as a pseudogene. The CDR3 is 15 amino acids. The CDR3 bases are TGTGCCAGCAGCCGTCATCGGGACAGTTCCTACGAGCAGTACTTC. Protein product: CASSRHRDSSYEQYF.

The chain recombines TRBV10-1 with TRBJ1-3; D gene uncertain. V dropped 3 bases and J dropped 2 bases, with 5 bases sitting between them. The CDR3 runs 13 residues. Germline CDR1 is WNHNN and CDR2 is SYGVQD (reference sequence). In DNA form, the CDR3 reads TGCGCCAGCAGTGACAGGCCTGGAAACACCATATATTTT. Translation: CASSDRPGNTIYF.

J is TRBJ2-5 and V is TRBV27; the D is unclear. CDR1 and CDR2 (germline): MNHEY, SMNVEV (reference sequence). This CDR3 comprises 13 residues. Trimming left V 4 bases short and J 0 bases short, with 6 bases between. CDR3 residues: CASSSLYQETQYF. As DNA, the CDR3 is TGTGCCAGCAGTTCATTGTACCAAGAGACCCAGTACTTC.

The chain uses TRBV15 and TRBJ2-5; the match to TRBD2 covers 7 bases. CDR3 size: 14 residues. Germline V gene lookup returns CDR1 LNHNV and CDR2 YYDKDF (reference sequence). V trimming: 8 bases; J trimming: 4 bases; junction bases outside the gene matches: 10. DNA for the CDR3: TGTGCCACCGCAGAGGAGCGGGGAGGAGAGACCCAGTACTTC. It is translated as CATAEERGGETQYF.

V and J are TRBV7-9 and TRBJ2-5, with TRBD1 identical over 8 bases. Per germline, CDR1 SEHNR and CDR2 FQNEAQ (reference sequence). V was pared by 2 bases and J by 5 bases, with 10 bases of the junction left unmatched. This CDR3 is built from 16 residues. The CDR3 loop reads CASSLMTGVVGETQYF. As DNA, the CDR3 is TGTGCCAGCAGCTTAATGACAGGGGTGGTAGGTGAGACCCAGTACTTC. Full variable domain (rest looked up from reference TRBV7-9 and TRBJ2-5): DTGVSQNPRHKITKRGQNVTFRCDPISEHNRLYWYRQTLGQGPEFLTYFQNEAQLEKSRLLSDRFSAERPKGSFSTLEIQRTEQGDSAMYLCASSLMTGVVGETQYFGPGTRLLVL.